One TCR beta chain is described in this entry. Its antigen is not known. TCRdb reprocessed the 5' RACE reads with MiXCR, giving one entry per CDR3 protein. The sample consists of about 720,000 distinct CDR3 sequences, 15% to 20% of them appearing once. CDR1 and CDR2 from the germline V gene are SGHVS and FQNEAQ. The V end lost 4 bases, the J end lost 10 bases, and 11 bases lay between the germline ends. The CDR3 is 12 residues long. These data originate in a study of identical twins. Overall study results and limits: Researchers caution that invariant MAIT and iNKT cells could partly confound zero-insertion analyses.

This sample also belongs to another study, concerning T cells expressing NK-cell markers. As that study records: Several experiments added an anti-gamma-delta TCR antibody to sort only alpha-beta TCR T cells. Researchers report these clonotypes also headed the CD3+CD56-NKG2C+ fraction in four donors.

The receptor comes from a woman aged 18 to 35 in good health. The sequenced sample was PBMCs. The chain couples TRBV7-8 to TRBJ2-1; D gene ambiguous. CDR3 region: CASSSPMGEQFF. CDR3 in DNA: TGTGCCAGCAGCTCCCCGATGGGAGAGCAGTTCTTC.